What follows are 32 T cell receptor beta chains derived from one specimen sequenced in a study of cytomegalovirus exposure and HLA in healthy donors. The PCR employed 60 Vbeta primers together with 13 Jbeta primers. The data were produced by immunoSEQ multiplex PCR, yet TCRdb's version contains in-frame clones alone and is incomplete. The table records approximately 69,000 clones, 65% to 70% of them present only once. The sample consisted of PBMCs. The receptors stem from a man between 35 and 55 years old in good health and CMV-seropositive.

This chain uses TRBV7-9 with TRBJ2-2; TRBD2 aligns across 9 bases. The CDR3 contains 18 residues. From germline, CDR1 is SEHNR and CDR2 FQNEAQ (reference sequence). V lost 2 bases and J lost 4; bases outside the gene matches: 11. The CDR3 coding sequence is TGTGCCAGCAGCTTAAGTCTAGCGGGGCGTGTTTTCACCGGGGAGCTGTTTTTT. It specifies CASSLSLAGRVFTGELFF.

This clone was seen once. The gene calls are TRBV7-9 and TRBJ2-5, with a tentative D call TRBD1 (6 bases). Trimming stripped 1 base from V and 0 bases from J, with 9 bases between. The germline V gene encodes CDR1 SEHNR and CDR2 FQNEAQ (reference sequence). There are 15 residues in the CDR3. CDR3 loop: CASSLGRTDQETQYF. CDR3 bases: TGTGCCAGCAGCTTAGGACGGACAGACCAAGAGACCCAGTACTTC.

V usage is TRBV2 and J usage is TRBJ1-6; a weak D match, TRBD1 (5 bases). The CDR3 totals 15 residues. Germline lookup yields CDR1 SNHLY and CDR2 FYNNEI. Deletions cut 3 bases from V and 11 bases from J, with 17 bases between. The DNA of the CDR3 is TGTGCCAGCAGTGAGGACATACCTAACAGTACACCCCTCCACTTT. Translation: CASSEDIPNSTPLHF.

Only one count was recorded for this clone. V is TRBV28 and J is TRBJ1-1, with TRBD1 identical over 7 bases. V shed 1 base, J shed 7 bases, and the junction held 9 bases outside the gene matches. Germline V gene lookup returns CDR1 MDHEN and CDR2 SYDVKM. This CDR3 has 15 amino acids. The chain's CDR3 is CASSLLGGGGGEAFF. The CDR3 region has the DNA TGTGCCAGCAGTTTATTAGGGGGCGGCGGTGGTGAAGCTTTCTTT.

This sequence joins TRBV9 and TRBJ2-5, with D possibly matching TRBD1 (5 bases). Germline-derived CDR1 and CDR2 are SGDLS and YYNGEE. This CDR3 is 13 amino acids long. Trimming removed 0 bases from V and 6 bases from J, with 9 bases in between. CDR3 loop: CASSVEQGKTQYF. Written as DNA, the CDR3 is TGTGCCAGCAGCGTAGAGCAGGGAAAGACCCAGTACTTC.

The genes are TRBV5-6 and TRBJ1-2; 10 bases agree with TRBD1. V lost 0 bases and J lost 2; bases outside the gene matches: 1. The V gene's germline CDR1 is SGHDT and CDR2 YYEEEE. The CDR3 is made up of 15 amino acids. Written as DNA, the CDR3 is TGTGCCAGCAGCTTGGGGACAGGGGGAAACTATGGCTACACCTTC. Its protein product is CASSLGTGGNYGYTF.

Only one count was recorded for this clone. V gene TRBV2 combines with J gene TRBJ1-2; weak D call: TRBD1 (5 bases). The CDR3 sequence is 13 residues long. CDR1 and CDR2 from the germline V gene are SNHLY and FYNNEI. V was pared by 7 bases and J by 4 bases, with 13 bases between. CDR3: CASTRGGTYGYTF. The CDR3 DNA sequence: TGTGCCAGCACCCGGGGGGGGACCTATGGCTACACCTTC.

This sequence joins TRBV5-6 and TRBJ2-5; 11 bases match TRBD1. The CDR3 consists of 15 residues. In germline, CDR1 is SGHDT, CDR2 YYEEEE. V dropped 4 bases and J dropped 6; count of bases not matched to a gene: 8. CDR3 sequence (DNA): TGTGCCAGCAGCCGCGGACAGGGGGCGGGGAAGACCCAGTACTTC. Its translation: CASSRGQGAGKTQYF.

The CDR3 sequence: CASGRRTATGNTIYF. For the CDR3, the DNA is TGTGCCAGCGGACGGCGGACAGCCACTGGAAACACCATATATTTT. The J gene is TRBJ1-3, the V gene TRBV2, with D maybe TRBD1 (6 bases). The CDR3 spans 15 residues. Per germline, CDR1 SNHLY and CDR2 FYNNEI. Deletions cut 8 bases from V and 2 bases from J, with 16 bases between. Using reference TRBV2 and TRBJ1-3 for the parts outside the CDR3, the full variable domain is EPEVTQTPSHQVTQMGQEVILRCVPISNHLYFYWYRQILGQKVEFLVSFYNNEISEKSEIFDDQFSVERPDGSNFTLKIRSTKLEDSAMYFCASGRRTATGNTIYFGEGSWLTVV.

This clone was detected only once. The chain recombines TRBV2 with TRBJ1-3, with a possible D match to TRBD1 (6 bases). There are 14 residues in the CDR3. Per the germline V gene, CDR1 is SNHLY and CDR2 is FYNNEI. The ends were cut back, 8 bases at V and 2 bases at J, with 13 bases in the middle. Here the CDR3 reads CASEGETAGNTIYF. As DNA, the CDR3 is TGTGCCAGCGAGGGGGAAACAGCTGGAAACACCATATATTTT. Combining the CDR3 with reference TRBV2 and TRBJ1-3 gives the whole variable domain EPEVTQTPSHQVTQMGQEVILRCVPISNHLYFYWYRQILGQKVEFLVSFYNNEISEKSEIFDDQFSVERPDGSNFTLKIRSTKLEDSAMYFCASEGETAGNTIYFGEGSWLTVV.

The chain is built from TRBV6-5 and TRBJ2-1; D perhaps matches TRBD2 (6 bases). CDR1 is MNHEY, CDR2 SVGAGI, per germline. The CDR3 spans 16 residues. Trimming removed 4 bases from V and 0 bases from J, with 13 bases in between. This chain's CDR3 is CASSSDYSSSYNEQFF. CDR3 DNA: TGTGCCAGCAGTTCGGACTATTCGAGCTCCTACAATGAGCAGTTCTTC.

This chain uses TRBV30 with TRBJ1-6; 9 nucleotides match TRBD1. With 3 bases clipped from V and 6 bases from J, the junction kept 12 bases outside the gene matches. Germline CDR1 is GTSNPN and CDR2 is SVGIG (reference sequence). The CDR3 is made up of 17 amino acids. The CDR3 spells CAWRKGQGRRANSPLHF. DNA of the CDR3: TGTGCCTGGAGGAAGGGACAGGGAAGAAGGGCTAATTCACCCCTCCACTTT.

The chain combines TRBV2 with TRBJ1-6; 7 nucleotides align to TRBD1. Trimming took 6 bases from V and 6 from J; bases not matched to a gene: 2. The CDR3 totals 13 residues. Germline CDR1 reads SNHLY; CDR2 reads FYNNEI. CDR3 nucleotides: TGTGCCAGCAGGGGGACAGTTAATTCACCCCTCCACTTT. This sequence encodes CASRGTVNSPLHF.

On this clone: The CDR3 ends on some other residue instead of the conserved phenylalanine or tryptophan, so this is likely a read error. The rearrangement joins TRBV10-3 to TRBJ1-4; D unresolved. With 8 bases removed from V and 7 bases from J, the gap between germline ends came to 17 bases. The length of the CDR3 is 14 residues. Germline CDR1 reads ENHRY; CDR2 reads SYGVKD. CDR3 loop: CAIRDGKEGEKLFV. CDR3 bases: TGTGCCATCCGGGATGGCAAGGAGGGTGAAAAACTGTTTGTT.

The chain carries TRBV30 and TRBJ1-5, with D possibly matching TRBD1 (6 bases). This CDR3 has 15 residues. Trimming took off 1 base at V and 2 bases at J, with 12 bases between the two ends. CDR1 GTSNPN and CDR2 SVGIG come from the germline V gene (reference sequence). The CDR3 region is CAWSARGWGNQPQHF. The CDR3 bases are TGTGCCTGGAGTGCCAGGGGCTGGGGCAATCAGCCCCAGCATTTT.

This clone was detected only once. The V gene is TRBV5-1, the J gene TRBJ2-5; TRBD1 matches at 7 bases. After removal of 4 bases from V and 4 bases from J, the junction contained 7 bases not matched to a gene. The germline CDR1 and CDR2 sequences are SGHRS and YFSETQ. This CDR3 contains 14 residues. The CDR3 loop reads CASSAQGVIETQYF. The CDR3 nucleotides read TGCGCCAGCAGCGCTCAGGGGGTGATAGAGACCCAGTACTTC.

The chain carries TRBV5-1 and TRBJ2-7; 9 positions agree with TRBD1. The V gene end was trimmed by 5 bases and the J gene end by 2 bases; junction bases not matched to a gene: 5. This CDR3 is 14 amino acids long. Germline CDR1 reads SGHRS; CDR2 reads YFSETQ. Written as DNA, the CDR3 is TGCGCCAGCAGACCCGGGACAGGGACCTACGAGCAGTACTTC. This sequence encodes CASRPGTGTYEQYF.

The genes are TRBV4-1 and TRBJ1-1; TRBD1 matches 8 bases. The J segment lost 0 bases and the V segment lost 4 bases, leaving 1 base of the junction unmatched. Germline V gene data show CDR1 as MGHRA and CDR2 as YSYEKL. The CDR3 has 14 residues. CDR3 in DNA: TGCGCCAGCAGCCGGGGACAGGTGAACACTGAAGCTTTCTTT. Translation gives CASSRGQVNTEAFF.

The V gene is TRBV5-6, the J gene TRBJ1-1; TRBD1 agrees at 10 bases. The CDR3 consists of 14 residues. In germline, CDR1 is SGHDT, CDR2 YYEEEE. The V segment lost 5 bases and the J segment 9 bases; nucleotides outside the gene matches: 10. The CDR3 is CASSERTGGAQAFF. The DNA of the CDR3 is TGTGCCAGCAGTGAACGGACAGGGGGTGCTCAAGCTTTCTTT.

This chain uses TRBV20-1 with TRBJ1-1; unclear D gene. Germline V lookup: CDR1 DFQATT, CDR2 SNEGSKA (reference sequence). V dropped 0 bases and J dropped 9 bases, with 8 bases sitting between them. The CDR3 extends over 11 amino acids. CDR3 DNA: TGCAGTGCTAGAGAGGGAGTAAAAGCTTTCTTT. It translates to CSAREGVKAFF.

The CDR3 region has the DNA TGTGCCTGGAGTGTGGGAGCGGGGGGTTTGGAGACCCAGTACTTC. It yields the protein CAWSVGAGGLETQYF. The V gene is TRBV30, the J gene TRBJ2-5; TRBD2 aligns across 9 bases. The germline CDR1 and CDR2 sequences are GTSNPN and SVGIG (reference sequence). The CDR3 runs 15 residues. The ends lost 0 bases at V and 5 bases at J; junction bases unmatched: 7. The complete variable domain, with remaining parts taken from reference TRBV30 and TRBJ2-5, reads SQTIHQWPATLVQPVGSPLSLECTVEGTSNPNLYWYRQAAGRGLQLLFYSVGIGQISSEVPQNLSASRPQDRQFILSSKKLLLSDSGFYLCAWSVGAGGLETQYFGPGTRLLVL.

V and J are TRBV14 and TRBJ1-4; TRBD1 agrees at 7 bases. After removal of 0 bases from V and 6 bases from J, the junction contained 10 bases not matched to a gene. CDR1 and CDR2 (germline): SGHDN, FVKESK. This CDR3 has 17 residues. The CDR3 DNA reads TGTGCCAGCAGCCAAGATACCACTGACAGGGAAGATGAAAAACTGTTTTTT. It translates to CASSQDTTDREDEKLFF.

This clone was seen a few times. V and J are TRBV5-1 and TRBJ2-3; 7 nucleotides align to TRBD1. This CDR3 is built from 14 residues. From germline, CDR1 is SGHRS and CDR2 YFSETQ. After removal of 3 bases from V and 1 base from J, the junction contained 2 bases not matched to a gene. As DNA, the CDR3 is TGCGCCAGCAGCTCGGGACAGCGCACAGATACGCAGTATTTT. It translates to CASSSGQRTDTQYF.

V and J are TRBV9 and TRBJ1-4; 8 bases match TRBD1. Looked up from germline, CDR1 is SGDLS and CDR2 is YYNGEE. This CDR3 spans 14 amino acids. Trimming cost V 4 bases and J 7 bases; bases outside gene matches: 6. CDR3 loop: CASSTRGLGEKLFF. The DNA of the CDR3 is TGTGCCAGCAGCACCAGGGGGCTCGGTGAAAAACTGTTTTTT.

This chain joins TRBV4-1 and TRBJ1-2; 9 bases are shared with TRBD1. CDR1 and CDR2 (germline): MGHRA, YSYEKL. This CDR3 spans 15 amino acids. Trimming removed 0 bases from V and 3 bases from J; junction bases left unmatched: 2. The CDR3, as DNA: TGCGCCAGCAGCCAAGATAGGACAGGGGACTATGGCTACACCTTC. Its translation: CASSQDRTGDYGYTF.

The CDR3 DNA sequence: TGCGCCAGCAGCTTGAGTACGTGGATACAGGGAACCGAGGCAACAGATACGCAGTATTTT. This gives the protein CASSLSTWIQGTEATDTQYF. The chain joins TRBV5-1 to TRBJ2-3; the D gene is possibly TRBD1 (6 bases). Per germline, CDR1 SGHRS and CDR2 YFSETQ. With 1 base removed from V and 3 bases from J, the gap between germline ends came to 27 bases. The CDR3 is made up of 20 amino acids.

Only a few counts were recorded for this clone. The chain is built from TRBV7-9 and TRBJ2-1; 13 nucleotides agree with TRBD2. The CDR3 contains 15 residues. After removal of 5 bases from V and 4 bases from J, the junction contained 2 bases not matched to a gene. Germline CDR1 and CDR2: SEHNR and FQNEAQ (reference sequence). The CDR3 coding sequence is TGTGCCAGCAGCAAGGGACTAGCGGGGTACAATGAGCAGTTCTTC. It translates to CASSKGLAGYNEQFF.

The chain combines TRBV2 with TRBJ2-3; the match to TRBD2 covers 11 bases. With 6 bases clipped from V and 7 bases from J, the junction kept 12 bases outside the gene matches. Germline CDR1 reads SNHLY; CDR2 reads FYNNEI. This CDR3 is 16 amino acids long. CDR3 sequence reads: CASSGSGTSGVYTQYF. The CDR3 DNA reads as TGTGCCAGCAGCGGGTCCGGGACTAGCGGTGTTTATACGCAGTATTTT.

The V and J genes are TRBV29-1 and TRBJ2-1; TRBD2 matches at 9 bases. The junction had 6 bases not matched to a gene; V was cut back by 3 bases and J by 6 bases. CDR1 and CDR2 from the germline V gene are SQVTM and ANQGSEA. The CDR3 length is 14 residues. CDR3 loop: CSVEPGLAGNEQFF. The CDR3 coding sequence is TGCAGCGTTGAGCCGGGACTAGCTGGCAATGAGCAGTTCTTC.

DNA of the CDR3: TGTGCCTGGAGTCAAGACAGGGCTGGCTATGGCTACACCTTC. It specifies CAWSQDRAGYGYTF. The rearrangement joins TRBV30 to TRBJ1-2, with 7 bases matching TRBD1. CDR1 and CDR2 (germline): GTSNPN, SVGIG (reference sequence). J was trimmed by 4 bases and V by 2 bases; bases with no gene match: 7. The CDR3 length is 14 residues.

In its sample, this clone was seen once. The J gene is TRBJ2-7, the V gene TRBV6-5; the D gene is possibly TRBD1 (6 bases). Germline CDR1 and CDR2: MNHEY and SVGAGI. CDR3 length: 16 residues. V was shortened by 0 bases and J by 1 base, with 13 bases between the two germline ends. The CDR3 here is CASSYSIRDTSYEQYF. The CDR3 DNA reads as TGTGCCAGCAGTTACTCGATTCGGGACACATCCTACGAGCAGTACTTC.

V and J are TRBV10-3 and TRBJ2-3, with D possibly TRBD2 on 6 matching bases. The CDR3 contains 15 residues. Germline V gene sequence: CDR1 ENHRY, CDR2 SYGVKD. The V and J ends lost 0 bases and 0 bases respectively, with 7 bases between them. The CDR3 DNA sequence: TGTGCCATCAGTGAGTCGGGAGGAAGCACAGATACGCAGTATTTT. It specifies CAISESGGSTDTQYF.